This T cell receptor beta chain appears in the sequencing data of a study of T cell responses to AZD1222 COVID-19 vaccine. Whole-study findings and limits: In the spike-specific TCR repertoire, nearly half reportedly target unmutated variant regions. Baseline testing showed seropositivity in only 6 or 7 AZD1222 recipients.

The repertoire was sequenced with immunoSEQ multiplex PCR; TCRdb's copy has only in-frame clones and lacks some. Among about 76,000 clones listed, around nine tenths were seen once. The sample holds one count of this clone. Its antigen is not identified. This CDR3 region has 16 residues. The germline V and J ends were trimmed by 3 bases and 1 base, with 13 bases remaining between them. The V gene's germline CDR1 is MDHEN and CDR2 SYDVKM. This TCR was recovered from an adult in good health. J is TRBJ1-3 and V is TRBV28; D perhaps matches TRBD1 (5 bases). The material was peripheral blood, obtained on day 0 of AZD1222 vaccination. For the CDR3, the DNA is TGTGCCAGCAGTTTGGGACTAGGGGATTCTGGAAACACCATATATTTT. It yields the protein CASSLGLGDSGNTIYF.